This record covers a single T cell receptor (beta chain). Germline CDR1 LNHDA, CDR2 SQIVND (reference sequence). The length of the CDR3 is 16 residues. After removal of 3 bases from V and 1 base from J, the junction contained 6 bases not matched to a gene. The data stem from a study of T cell changes during pregnancy in multiple sclerosis. Here immunoSEQ multiplex PCR was the method, and the copy in TCRdb shows in-frame clones only, minus some. The table lists more than 90,000 clones, 92% of them singletons. The J gene is TRBJ1-5, the V gene TRBV19; 7 bases fit TRBD1. The receptor was isolated from a female donor with multiple sclerosis, enrolled in a pregnancy study. Source: peripheral blood, taken in the third trimester of pregnancy. The CDR3 protein is CASSISTGTSNQPQHF. The CDR3 coding sequence is TGTGCCAGTAGTATCTCGACAGGGACGAGCAATCAGCCCCAGCATTTT.